The 26 T cell receptor beta chains given below trace back to one sample, sequenced in a study of shared clonotypes between healthy human individuals. This table comes from immunoSEQ multiplex PCR, and its TCRdb copy is limited to in-frame clones, with some not included. The repertoire holds around 510,000 clones, with about 80% as singletons. The specimen sequenced was PBMCs. The source is a woman in her 40s in good health. Some clones in this sample may be carry-over from other donors' samples.

The chain carries TRBV6-1 and TRBJ2-7; D assignment may be TRBD1 or TRBD2 (5 bases each). This CDR3 has 15 residues. V was cut by 3 bases and J by 2 bases, with 14 bases left in between. CDR1 is MNHNS and CDR2 is SASEGT in the germline V gene. This chain's CDR3 is CASSEGVIVAYEQYF. CDR3 nucleotide sequence: TGTGCCAGCAGTGAGGGGGTAATCGTGGCCTACGAGCAGTACTTC.

The CDR3: CASSSKGTYEQYF. The CDR3 DNA reads as TGTGCCAGCAGCTCCAAAGGGACCTACGAGCAGTACTTC. J is TRBJ2-7 and V is TRBV6-5; unclear D gene. The germline V gene has CDR1 MNHEY and CDR2 SVGAGI. The CDR3 is made up of 13 amino acids. V was pared by 6 bases and J by 2 bases, with 11 bases between.

Note on this clone: The junction departs from the called germline gene at one end, perhaps through a read error. The chain couples TRBV18 to TRBJ2-7; D might be TRBD1 (7 bases). The germline V gene encodes CDR1 KGHSH and CDR2 LQKENI. The CDR3 is 12 residues long. Written as DNA, the CDR3 is TGTGCCAGCTCGAGACAGGGACTTGAAGGGGTTTTC. Its translation is CASSRQGLEGVF.

CDR3 amino acids: CASSPSRADYEQYF. DNA for the CDR3: TGTGCCAGCAGCCCCTCGCGGGCGGACTACGAGCAGTACTTC. The rearrangement uses TRBV9 and TRBJ2-7, with TRBD2 as a possible D gene (5 bases). The CDR3 contains 14 residues. Trimming stripped 4 bases from V and 3 bases from J, with 14 bases between. Looked up from germline, CDR1 is SGDLS and CDR2 is YYNGEE.

The chain links TRBV5-1 to TRBJ1-1; tentatively, D is TRBD1 (5 bases). With 6 bases removed from V and 2 bases from J, the gap between germline ends came to 17 bases. Germline CDR1 and CDR2: SGHRS and YFSETQ. The CDR3 is 15 amino acids. The CDR3 DNA reads as TGCGCCAGCACCCGGGACGGAAATCAAAACACTGAAGCTTTCTTT. As protein: CASTRDGNQNTEAFF.

V and J are TRBV7-2 and TRBJ1-5, with a tentative D call TRBD1 (5 bases). Between the trimmed V and J ends, which lost 0 bases and 3 bases, there was a span of 12 bases. Per the germline V gene, CDR1 is SGHTA and CDR2 is FQGNSA. The CDR3 spans 16 residues. CDR3 in amino acids: CASSLAGGVNNQPQHF. CDR3 coding DNA: TGTGCCAGCAGCTTAGCGGGAGGGGTGAACAATCAGCCCCAGCATTTT. The full variable domain, in which reference TRBV7-2 and TRBJ1-5 provide the parts outside the CDR3, is GAGVSQSPSNKVTEKGKDVELRCDPISGHTALYWYRQSLGQGLEFLIYFQGNSAPDKSGLPSDRFSAERTGGSVSTLTIQRTQQEDSAVYLCASSLAGGVNNQPQHFGDGTRLSIL.

V is TRBV5-5 and J is TRBJ1-1, with a possible D match to TRBD1 (6 bases). From germline, CDR1 is SGHKS and CDR2 YYEKEE (reference sequence). The germline V and J ends were trimmed by 4 bases and 4 bases, with 17 bases remaining between them. CDR3 length: 15 amino acids. The DNA of the CDR3 is TGTGCCAGCAGCCCCCTCTTGGGGGCCGGCACTGAAGCTTTCTTT. Translated, it gives CASSPLLGAGTEAFF.

The table lists this clone with a few counts. The genes are TRBV5-1 and TRBJ2-3, with TRBD2 matching over 9 bases. Looked up from germline, CDR1 is SGHRS and CDR2 is YFSETQ. Germline trimming cut 6 bases from V and 6 bases from J; bases unmatched to any gene: 11. CDR3 length: 15 residues. The CDR3 loop is CASTPGSGGGDTQYF. DNA for the CDR3: TGCGCCAGCACCCCGGGTAGCGGGGGTGGGGATACGCAGTATTTT.

This chain uses TRBV4-1 with TRBJ2-1, with TRBD2 matching over 7 bases. From germline, CDR1 is MGHRA and CDR2 YSYEKL. Unmatched junction bases numbered 20, after V lost 1 base and J lost 8 bases. The CDR3 totals 19 residues. CDR3 sequence reads: CASSQGTWLAANENDEQFF. DNA for the CDR3: TGCGCCAGCAGCCAAGGAACCTGGCTAGCGGCTAACGAGAACGATGAGCAGTTCTTC.

The V call is TRBV18, the J call TRBJ1-2; the D gene is possibly TRBD1 (5 bases). The CDR3 has 17 amino acids. Germline CDR1 KGHSH, CDR2 LQKENI. Trimming took off 6 bases at V and 3 bases at J, with 23 bases between the two ends. The CDR3 region is CASSSTRQPPSDYGYTF. CDR3 nucleotide sequence: TGTGCCAGCTCTTCGACCCGACAGCCACCGTCGGACTATGGCTACACCTTC.

The CDR3 loop is CAISEWGATNEKLFF. The CDR3 DNA is TGTGCCATCAGTGAGTGGGGGGCAACTAATGAAAAACTGTTTTTT. This chain uses TRBV10-3 with TRBJ1-4, with a weak D call TRBD1 (5 bases). V lost 1 base and J 0 bases, leaving 6 bases between the germline ends. This CDR3 spans 15 amino acids. CDR1 and CDR2 from the germline V gene are ENHRY and SYGVKD.

This clone was observed a single time. J is TRBJ2-2 and V is TRBV15; D call uncertain. V shed 0 bases and J shed 2 bases, with 10 bases lying between them. This CDR3 is 16 amino acids long. Germline V lookup: CDR1 LNHNV, CDR2 YYDKDF (reference sequence). CDR3 nucleotide sequence: TGTGCCACCAGCAGAGATCGTGTCAGTAACACCGGGGAGCTGTTTTTT. This gives the protein CATSRDRVSNTGELFF. Complete variable domain (other parts from reference TRBV15 and TRBJ2-2): DAMVIQNPRYQVTQFGKPVTLSCSQTLNHNVMYWYQQKSSQAPKLLFHYYDKDFNNEADTPDNFQSRRPNTSFCFLDIRSPGLGDTAMYLCATSRDRVSNTGELFFGEGSRLTVL.

This clone was seen a single time. The chain has TRBV5-5 and TRBJ2-5; 13 nucleotides align to TRBD2. Trimming at V came to 2 bases and at J to 4 bases, leaving 2 bases not matched to a gene. CDR1 and CDR2 from the germline V gene are SGHKS and YYEKEE (reference sequence). The length of the CDR3 is 15 residues. The DNA for the CDR3 is TGTGCCAGCAGCTTAGGACTAGCGGGAGTAGAGACCCAGTACTTC. Encoded protein: CASSLGLAGVETQYF.

The V and J genes are TRBV28 and TRBJ1-5; no definite D call. V was clipped by 7 bases and J by 4 bases, with 20 bases between them. The CDR3 is made up of 16 amino acids. Germline lookup yields CDR1 MDHEN and CDR2 SYDVKM. Written as DNA, the CDR3 is TGTGCCAGCACCCTCTACCGGACCCTGCGAAATCAGCCCCAGCATTTT. It translates to CASTLYRTLRNQPQHF.

This clone was seen once. The rearrangement joins TRBV18 to TRBJ2-7, with unresolved D. The CDR3 extends over 13 amino acids. V was cut by 3 bases and J by 2 bases, with 8 bases left in between. Germline V gene sequence: CDR1 KGHSH, CDR2 LQKENI. CDR3 in DNA: TGTGCCAGCTCACCGGCGGATACCTACGAGCAGTACTTC. It is translated as CASSPADTYEQYF.

As concerns this clone: The junction departs from germline at one end; a sequencing error may be responsible. The chain carries TRBV30 and TRBJ2-3, with D hard to call. In germline, CDR1 is GTSNPN, CDR2 SVGIG (reference sequence). This CDR3 has 14 amino acids. CDR3 region: CAWSTVLFTDTRYF. CDR3 bases: TGTGCCTGGAGTACCGTCCTCTTCACAGATACGCGGTATTTT.

The chain has TRBV6-6 and TRBJ1-5; weak D call: TRBD1 (5 bases). From germline, CDR1 is MNHNY and CDR2 SVGAGI (reference sequence). The germline V and J ends were trimmed by 0 bases and 0 bases, with 6 bases remaining between them. The length of the CDR3 is 15 residues. Here the CDR3 DNA reads TGTGCCAGCAGTTACTCGGGGCCTAGCAATCAGCCCCAGCATTTT. It specifies CASSYSGPSNQPQHF.

V and J are TRBV6-4 and TRBJ2-1, with 8 bases identical to TRBD2. The trim removed 0 bases at V and 8 bases at J, leaving 12 bases unmatched. This CDR3 region has 17 residues. The germline gives CDR1 MRHNA, CDR2 SNTAGT. CDR3 residues: CASSDSASGLGRYEQFF. As DNA, the CDR3 is TGTGCCAGCAGTGACTCGGCTAGCGGGCTAGGCCGTTATGAGCAGTTCTTC.

With respect to this clone: Distinct nucleotide sequences in the sample also encode this CDR3. The chain couples TRBV28 to TRBJ2-5, with D unresolved. The V gene lost 2 bases and the J gene lost 0 bases, with 7 bases spanning the gap. CDR3 length: 14 amino acids. Germline CDR1 is MDHEN and CDR2 is SYDVKM. The CDR3 is CASSLGGNQETQYF. The CDR3 DNA reads TGTGCCAGCAGTTTAGGTGGCAACCAAGAGACCCAGTACTTC.

V is TRBV11-3 and J is TRBJ1-3; 11 bases agree with TRBD1. The CDR3 is 20 residues long. V lost 1 base and J lost 3; bases outside the gene matches: 14. Germline CDR1 and CDR2: SGHNT and YENEEA. The chain's CDR3 is CASSLVVVRDRGDFGNTIYF. The CDR3 bases are TGTGCCAGCAGCTTAGTTGTGGTGAGGGACAGGGGGGATTTTGGAAACACCATATATTTT.

As concerns this clone: A far bigger clonotype differs at one base, so this is likely a read error. V and J are TRBV10-3 and TRBJ1-5; possibly TRBD1 for D (6 bases). The CDR3 is 13 residues long. Germline loops: CDR1 ENHRY, CDR2 SYGVKD. The CDR3 here is CDISRDNNQPQHF. As DNA, the CDR3 is TGTGACATCAGCCGGGACAACAATCAGCCCCAGCATTTT.

In its sample, this clone was seen many times. Other nucleotide sequences from this sample produce the same CDR3. V and J are TRBV30 and TRBJ1-2; the D gene is possibly TRBD1 (5 bases). CDR3 length equals 13 residues. CDR1 is GTSNPN and CDR2 is SVGIG in the germline V gene (reference sequence). Trimming cost V 0 bases and J 7 bases, with 12 bases left between them. The CDR3 region is CAWSVQRGGGYTF. The CDR3 nucleotides read TGTGCCTGGAGTGTACAGAGGGGAGGTGGCTACACCTTC.

The V call is TRBV2, the J call TRBJ2-7; D remains unclear. The V gene lost 2 bases and the J gene lost 7 bases, with 6 bases spanning the gap. The CDR3 totals 11 residues. CDR1 and CDR2 (germline): SNHLY, FYNNEI. CDR3 sequence reads: CASSELSEQYF. CDR3 DNA: TGTGCCAGCAGTGAATTGAGTGAGCAGTACTTC. The full variable domain, its missing parts supplied by reference TRBV2 and TRBJ2-7, is EPEVTQTPSHQVTQMGQEVILRCVPISNHLYFYWYRQILGQKVEFLVSFYNNEISEKSEIFDDQFSVERPDGSNFTLKIRSTKLEDSAMYFCASSELSEQYFGPGTRLTVT.

The chain has TRBV9 and TRBJ1-2; TRBD1 matches 7 bases. Unmatched junction bases numbered 2, after V lost 5 bases and J lost 4 bases. The CDR3 has 12 residues. Germline loops: CDR1 SGDLS, CDR2 YYNGEE. The CDR3 nucleotides are TGTGCCAGCAGTCGGGACAGCTATGGCTACACCTTC. Amino acid sequence: CASSRDSYGYTF.

V and J are TRBV7-9 and TRBJ1-6; weak D call: TRBD1 (5 bases). CDR3 length: 15 amino acids. Between the trimmed V and J ends, which lost 4 bases and 1 base, there was a span of 8 bases. The germline V gene has CDR1 SEHNR and CDR2 FQNEAQ (reference sequence). CDR3 bases: TGTGCCAGCAGCTATGGGGGTTCCTATAATTCACCCCTCCACTTT. The encoded protein is CASSYGGSYNSPLHF.

This clone has a single count. This chain connects TRBV29-1 to TRBJ2-1; 12 nucleotides match TRBD2. This CDR3 comprises 15 residues. V shed 7 bases, J shed 6 bases, and the junction held 10 bases outside the gene matches. Germline CDR1 SQVTM, CDR2 ANQGSEA. The CDR3 spells CSARTSGKGVNEQFF. CDR3 DNA: TGCAGCGCCCGGACTAGCGGGAAAGGAGTCAATGAGCAGTTCTTC.